This TCR beta chain comes out of a study of blood T cell repertoires in COVID-19. Study-level information: T cells, B-cell-depleted T cells, or PBMCs provided the cDNA or gDNA that served as material.

Assay used: immunoSEQ multiplex PCR; TCRdb lists only in-frame clones, some missing. The data contain about 380,000 clones, around 90% of them singletons. CDR3 length: 16 residues. Losses at the gene ends were 6 bases for V and 4 bases for J; bases not matched to a gene: 12. Germline V gives CDR1 LNHDA, CDR2 SQIVND (reference sequence). V and J are TRBV19 and TRBJ1-5, with 7 nucleotides matching TRBD1. The sequenced material came from peripheral blood. The clonotype originates from a man younger than 35 with active or convalescent COVID-19. The CDR3 DNA follows: TGTGCCAGTAGCCTAACCTCAGGGGGGACGAATCAGCCCCAGCATTTT. Its protein product is CASSLTSGGTNQPQHF.